These T cell receptor beta chains were read from a single sample in a study of T cell responses to AZD1222 COVID-19 vaccine. TCRdb's table, derived via immunoSEQ multiplex PCR, lists solely in-frame clones and lacks some. The table lists 90,000 to 150,000 clones, approximately 90% of them singletons. Sequencing used peripheral blood, obtained on day 0 of AZD1222 vaccination. These receptors came from an adult in good health. The CDR3 runs from the conserved cysteine through the conserved F or W. D genes are given only for firm matches. The size entry is marked missing in some rows and otherwise reads once, few, many or a size class.

>14|TRBV12-5|NA|TRBJ1-4|TRBD1
TGTGCTAGTGGTTTGGGGACAGGGGGAGAAAAACTGTTTTTT
CASGLGTGGEKLFF
>15|TRBV5-6|NA|TRBJ2-2|NA
TGTGCCAGCAGCTCAGGCGGGTCAAACACCGGGGAGCTGTTTTTT
CASSSGGSNTGELFF
>14|TRBV2|NA|TRBJ1-4|TRBD1
TGTGCCAGCAGTACCGGGACAGGGTATGAAAAACTGTTTTTT
CASSTGTGYEKLFF
>16|TRBV5-1|once|TRBJ1-4|NA
TGCGCCAGCAGCATGCGTGGGACTGCAACTAATGAAAAACTGTTTTTT
CASSMRGTATNEKLFF
>13|TRBV2|NA|TRBJ1-5|TRBD1
TGTGCCAGAGGACAGGGGCCCAATCAGCCCCAGCATTTT
CARGQGPNQPQHF
>17|TRBV5-1|NA|TRBJ2-6|NA
TGCGCCAGCAGCTTGGCCAAGGCCCGCTCTGGGGCCAACGTCCTGACTTTC
CASSLAKARSGANVLTF
>12|TRBV28|NA|TRBJ1-2|NA
TGTGCCAGCAGGGCCCTGGGCTATGGCTACACCTTC
CASRALGYGYTF
>15|TRBV5-1|NA|TRBJ2-7|NA
TGCGCCAGCAGCTTGGCCTCAGGGAGCACCTACGAGCAGTACTTC
CASSLASGSTYEQYF
>16|TRBV5-1|NA|TRBJ1-5|NA
TGCGCCAGCAGCCGGCTAGGCCCGCATTACTCTGAGCCCCAGCATTTT
CASSRLGPHYSEPQHF
>15|TRBV6-4|NA|TRBJ2-3|NA
TGTGCCAGCAGTGACTCGGAAGCGAGCACAGATACGCAGTATTTT
CASSDSEASTDTQYF
>12|TRBV11-2|few|TRBJ2-1|NA
TGTGCCAGCAGCATGATATCGTTTGAGCAGTTCTTC
CASSMISFEQFF
>15|TRBV5-1|NA|TRBJ2-5|TRBD1
TGCGCCAGCAGCTTGGTGGGACAGGGGCAAGAGACCCAGTACTTC
CASSLVGQGQETQYF
>17|TRBV28|NA|TRBJ2-3|NA
TGTGCCAGCAGTCCATCCCCAAGGGGGAGGGGCACAGATACGCAGTATTTT
CASSPSPRGRGTDTQYF
>16|TRBV7-8|NA|TRBJ1-5|NA
TGTGCCAGCAGCTTGGAGGGCACAGGATATAATCAGCCCCAGCATTTT
CASSLEGTGYNQPQHF
>13|TRBV5-1|NA|TRBJ2-7|NA
TGCGCCAGCAGCTTGGTCGGGTCATACGAGCAGTACTTC
CASSLVGSYEQYF
>15|TRBV6-1|NA|TRBJ2-1|NA
TGTGCCAGCAGTGACCCCCGGGCCTCCTACAATGAGCAGTTCTTC
CASSDPRASYNEQFF
>15|TRBV5-1|NA|TRBJ1-6|TRBD1
TGCGCCAGCAGCTGGGGACAGCGGGATAATTCACCCCTCCACTTT
CASSWGQRDNSPLHF
>16|TRBV29-1|NA|TRBJ2-7|TRBD2
TGCAGCGTCGGACTAGCGGGAGGCCGGGGCTCCTACGAGCAGTACTTC
CSVGLAGGRGSYEQYF
>15|TRBV29-1|NA|TRBJ1-2|TRBD1
TGCAGCGTTGCCCCTAGACTCGACAGGGGTTATGGCTACACCTTC
CSVAPRLDRGYGYTF
>12|TRBV28|once|TRBJ1-1|NA
TGTGCCAGCTTTAGGTTGGGCACTGAAGCTTTCTTT
CASFRLGTEAFF
>14|TRBV5-1|few|TRBJ1-1|TRBD1
TGCGCCAGCAGCTCGGGACAGATAAACACTGAAGCTTTCTTT
CASSSGQINTEAFF
>15|TRBV27|NA|TRBJ1-1|NA
TGTGCCAGCAGTAGGGTAGGGCGGGGGAACACTGAAGCTTTCTTT
CASSRVGRGNTEAFF
>19|TRBV24-1|NA|TRBJ2-2|TRBD2
TGTGCCACCAGTGATTTCCTTGTCGCAGATAGCGGGAATCCCGGGGAGCTGTTTTTT
CATSDFLVADSGNPGELFF
>15|TRBV3-1/TRBV3-2|NA|TRBJ1-1|NA
TGTGCCAGCAGCTCAAGGACAAATCCGAACACTGAAGCTTTCTTT
CASSSRTNPNTEAFF
>15|TRBV9|NA|TRBJ2-1|TRBD2
TGTGCCAGCAGCGTAGGCGGGAGCGCTGGGAATGAGCAGTTCTTC
CASSVGGSAGNEQFF
>12|TRBV24-1|NA|TRBJ1-2|NA
TGTGCCACCAGTGACCTGGACCGTCGGTACACCTTC
CATSDLDRRYTF
>15|TRBV14|NA|TRBJ1-2|TRBD1
TGTGCCAGCAGCCATGGGACAGGGGAGGACTATGGCTACACCTTC
CASSHGTGEDYGYTF
>12|TRBV2|NA|TRBJ2-2|NA
TGTGCCAGCACAGGGTCGAGCGGGGAGCTGTTTTTT
CASTGSSGELFF
>15|TRBV19|NA|TRBJ2-1|TRBD2
TGTGCCAGTACCCCAGCGGGGGGCTCCTACAATGAGCAGTTCTTC
CASTPAGGSYNEQFF
>11|TRBV7-8|NA|TRBJ2-5|NA
TGTGCCAGCAGCTTACATGCGACCCAGTACTTC
CASSLHATQYF
>14|TRBV28|NA|TRBJ1-1|NA
TGTGCCAGCAGTCCCCATGGGGGGAACACTGAAGCTTTCTTT
CASSPHGGNTEAFF
>14|TRBV7-9|NA|TRBJ1-1|NA
TGTGCCAGCAGCTTAGTTGCAGGGGTGGGTGAAGCTTTCTTT
CASSLVAGVGEAFF
>17|TRBV7-3|few|TRBJ2-1|NA
TGTGCCAGCAGCTTAATGGGAGCGCCGAGCTCCTACAATGAGCAGTTCTTC
CASSLMGAPSSYNEQFF
>14|TRBV5-1|NA|TRBJ1-1|NA
TGCGCCAGCAGTTCGACAGGCCGGAACACTGAAGCTTTCTTT
CASSSTGRNTEAFF
>14|TRBV27|NA|TRBJ1-1|NA
TGTGCCAGCAGTTTACATCCCGCGAACACTGAAGCTTTCTTT
CASSLHPANTEAFF
>16|TRBV5-6|NA|TRBJ1-1|TRBD1
TGTGCCAGCAGCAGGGACAGGGTAAGAAGGAACACTGAAGCTTTCTTT
CASSRDRVRRNTEAFF
>13|TRBV5-5|NA|TRBJ2-5|NA
TGTGCCAGCAGCTTGTCGACACAAGAGACCCAGTACTTC
CASSLSTQETQYF
>13|TRBV30|NA|TRBJ1-4|NA
TGTGCCTGGAAGGGACACAGAAGCGAAAAACTGTTTTTT
CAWKGHRSEKLFF
>14|TRBV7-3|NA|TRBJ2-3|TRBD2
TGTGCCAGCAGTAAGGGGCTAGCGGGAGATACGCAGTATTTT
CASSKGLAGDTQYF
>12|TRBV29-1|NA|TRBJ1-2|NA
TGCAGCGTTGTCGGAGGGGTTCATGGCTACACCTTC
CSVVGGVHGYTF
>14|TRBV5-1|NA|TRBJ2-5|NA
TGCGCCAGCAGCTCCGGCAGGGGACAAGAGACCCAGTACTTC
CASSSGRGQETQYF
>15|TRBV3-1/TRBV3-2|NA|TRBJ1-1|NA
TGTGCCAGCAGCCAAGATTGGCAGGGCGACACTGAAGCTTTCTTT
CASSQDWQGDTEAFF
>12|TRBV28|NA|TRBJ2-7|TRBD2
TGTGCCAGCAGTACGAGGGAGGGAGAGCAGTACTTC
CASSTREGEQYF
>20|TRBV27|NA|TRBJ1-6|NA
TGTGCCAGCAGTTTCGCATCACCGCGTGACGACAAGGCCTTTCGGACACCCCTCCACTTT
CASSFASPRDDKAFRTPLHF
>15|TRBV2|NA|TRBJ2-2|NA
TGTGCCAGCTGCCCGACAAGGGGCTTCACCGGGGAGCTGTTTTTT
CASCPTRGFTGELFF